This T cell receptor beta chain was documented in a study of preoperative IRX-2 immunotherapy in early breast cancer. Assay used: immunoSEQ multiplex PCR; TCRdb lists only in-frame clones, some missing. The sample shows 95,000 to 100,000 clones, more than 80% of them seen only once. Treatment noted: preoperative locoregional IRX-2 cytokine immunotherapy. Samples came from a phase Ib trial of preoperative locoregional IRX-2 cytokine immunotherapy. CDR1 and CDR2 from the germline V gene are MNHGY and SAAAGT. The CDR3 sequence is 16 residues long. V was shortened by 6 bases and J by 4 bases, with 18 bases between the two germline ends.

This sequence was found in a human donor with breast cancer. The sample here was tumor tissue, taken after IRX-2 immunotherapy. V and J are TRBV6-8 and TRBJ2-2, with D perhaps TRBD2 (6 bases). CDR3 nucleotide sequence: TGTGCCAGCAGCCGAGTCGGGGGATCGGGCACCGGGGAGCTGTTTTTT. It is translated as CASSRVGGSGTGELFF.